The rows below give T cell receptor beta chains drawn from one sample of a study of blood T cells in healthy people across ages. Each CDR3 protein gets one entry after TCRdb re-called the 5' RACE reads with MiXCR. The sample lists approximately 770,000 distinct CDR3 sequences; about 62% were seen once. Sequencing was carried out using blood. The receptors shown here come from a man aged 25-45 years in good health. Each CDR3 is given with its conserved first and last residue. The order of the fields is V gene, J gene, CDR3 protein.

TRBV20-1	TRBJ2-6	CSSTSGANVLTF
TRBV6-1	TRBJ2-1	CASSRQGTNEQFF
TRBV6-5	TRBJ2-6	CASSYVGSSGANVLTF
TRBV5-1	TRBJ1-2	CASSLSPHRSYGYTF
TRBV7-3	TRBJ2-1	CASSRLAGAYNEQFF
TRBV11-3	TRBJ1-2	CASRTGAGGAWDGYTF
TRBV7-2	TRBJ2-5	CASGRQLTGANEQYF
TRBV29-1	TRBJ2-7	CSVEVGYEQYF
TRBV6-2/TRBV6-3	TRBJ2-3	CASKSIPDTQYF
TRBV11-2	-	CASSARGTSRGEQYF
TRBV3-1	TRBJ1-4	CASSGRVGTGSEKLFF
TRBV7-2	TRBJ1-1	CASSPGGSDTEAFF
TRBV9	TRBJ1-2	CASRGRGEFYGYTF
TRBV10-3	TRBJ2-5	CAINQPGQGAETQYF
TRBV29-1	TRBJ1-2	CSVELEGLLLSNGYTF
TRBV6-1	TRBJ1-5	CASSEEGLAQPQHF
TRBV20-1	TRBJ1-1	CSARSVSNAEAFF
TRBV6-1	TRBJ1-5	CASSERGSYSNQPQHF
TRBV28	TRBJ2-1	CASSLSPSYNEQFF
TRBV20-1	TRBJ2-7	CSAAAGGRRSYEQYF
TRBV20-1	-	CSTLAPKETQYF
TRBV12-3/TRBV12-4	TRBJ1-5	CASSDSGGYQPQHF
TRBV4-1	TRBJ1-6	CASSQYSGPGRLNSPLHF
TRBV5-6	TRBJ2-3	CASSLWGDADTQYF
TRBV20-1	TRBJ1-1	CSASGSEGYNTEAFF
TRBV6-6	TRBJ1-2	CASSYSFTGGYGYTF
TRBV7-9	TRBJ2-3	CASSPRGTLQGQYF
TRBV9	TRBJ1-1	CASTPWETGTEAFF
TRBV12-3/TRBV12-4	TRBJ2-3	CASSLSHRADTQYF
TRBV28	TRBJ2-1	CATRDGTANEQFF
TRBV20-1	TRBJ1-5	CSAGYPGQPQHF
TRBV11-2	TRBJ1-4	CASSAGQGNGEKLFF
TRBV29-1	TRBJ1-2	CSVGEFEAYYDYYGYTF
TRBV6-5	-	CASRVLGTSGAYEQYF
TRBV9	TRBJ1-2	CASSALTGVHGYTF
TRBV7-3	TRBJ2-3	CASSFQGGSDTQYF
TRBV3-1	TRBJ1-2	CASSQAPGGGYTF
TRBV11-2	TRBJ1-2	CASSGGQATNYGYTF
TRBV9	TRBJ2-7	CASSPQGSFHEQYF
TRBV20-1	TRBJ2-5	CSATYRQGLGETQYF
TRBV12-3/TRBV12-4	TRBJ1-4	CASSLGPLYPSTNEKLFF
TRBV20-1	TRBJ2-1	CSAQGGGSSYNEQFF
TRBV10-3	TRBJ1-2	CAISEQRGDRVNYGYTF
TRBV3-1	TRBJ2-3	CASSFTRAGGRRSTDTQYF
TRBV7-9	TRBJ1-5	CASSDTGTLNQPQHF